What follows are 13 T cell receptor beta chains derived from one specimen sequenced in a study of blood T cells in healthy people across ages. A second about 7 to 11 cycle PCR used barcoded and J-beta primers. TCRdb re-called the 5' RACE reads through MiXCR, storing one row per CDR3 protein. The table lists 1.5 million to 2 million distinct CDR3 sequences, less than 50% of them singletons. Sequencing used blood. The source of these receptors is a woman in her 40s in good health.

This clonotype was counted between two and nine times. V usage is TRBV9 and J usage is TRBJ2-7, with 8 positions matching TRBD1. The length of the CDR3 is 15 residues. The ends lost 0 bases at V and 3 bases at J; junction bases unmatched: 5. CDR1 is SGDLS, CDR2 YYNGEE, per germline. The CDR3 region is CASSVDQGAFYEQYF. The CDR3 region has the DNA TGTGCCAGCAGCGTAGATCAGGGGGCCTTCTACGAGCAGTACTTC.

J is TRBJ1-5 and V is TRBV2, with D tentatively TRBD1 (5 bases). V was trimmed by 10 bases and J by 3 bases, leaving 13 bases between them. Germline V gives CDR1 SNHLY, CDR2 FYNNEI. This CDR3 region has 13 residues. This CDR3 reads CAIRAEFNQPQHF. In DNA, the CDR3 is TGTGCCATCAGGGCCGAGTTCAATCAGCCCCAGCATTTT.

V and J are TRBV7-6 and TRBJ2-7, with 7 nucleotides matching TRBD1. J was trimmed by 2 bases and V by 5 bases; bases with no gene match: 12. This CDR3 spans 16 amino acids. Germline V gives CDR1 SGHVS, CDR2 FNYEAQ. CDR3 nucleotide sequence: TGTGCCAGCAGCCCGCCCCGGGACAGAGGTGCCTACGAGCAGTACTTC. Translation gives CASSPPRDRGAYEQYF.

This clonotype was observed a few times. The V and J genes are TRBV15 and TRBJ2-1; the D gene is possibly TRBD2 (6 bases). From germline, CDR1 is LNHNV and CDR2 YYDKDF (reference sequence). Trimming took off 3 bases at V and 4 bases at J, with 10 bases between the two ends. The CDR3 totals 14 residues. This chain's CDR3 is CATSRRDGYNEQFF. In DNA form, the CDR3 reads TGTGCCACCAGCAGGCGGGACGGGTACAATGAGCAGTTCTTC. The full variable domain, with the rest looked up from reference TRBV15 and TRBJ2-1, is DAMVIQNPRYQVTQFGKPVTLSCSQTLNHNVMYWYQQKSSQAPKLLFHYYDKDFNNEADTPDNFQSRRPNTSFCFLDIRSPGLGDTAMYLCATSRRDGYNEQFFGPGTRLTVL.

The V gene is TRBV5-1, the J gene TRBJ2-3; tentative D call: TRBD2 (6 bases). Deletions cut 6 bases from V and 0 bases from J, with 11 bases between. From germline, CDR1 is SGHRS and CDR2 YFSETQ. The CDR3 contains 14 residues. CDR3 DNA sequence: TGCGCCAGCACCAGCGGGCCTAGCACAGATACGCAGTATTTT. It is translated as CASTSGPSTDTQYF.

The chain uses TRBV12-3 or TRBV12-4 and TRBJ2-3; perhaps TRBD1 as D (6 bases). There are 16 residues in the CDR3. The V end was cut by 6 bases, the J end by 0 bases, with 16 bases between. The CDR3, as DNA: TGTGCCAGCAGGAGATCAGGGGCCACTAGCACAGATACGCAGTATTTT. It encodes CASRRSGATSTDTQYF.

The sample holds a few counts of this clonotype. This chain uses TRBV24-1 with TRBJ2-1; D may be TRBD2 (5 bases). The CDR3 consists of 14 residues. In germline, CDR1 is KGHDR, CDR2 SFDVKD. V lost 2 bases to trimming and J lost 4 bases, with 8 bases between them. DNA for the CDR3: TGTGCCACCAGTGATTCTAGCTATTACAATGAGCAGTTCTTC. Amino acids: CATSDSSYYNEQFF.

The chain uses TRBV18 and TRBJ2-5; D is undetermined. Matching the DNA end better, TRBJ2-7 makes the J call doubtful. CDR3 length equals 15 residues. Germline V gene sequence: CDR1 KGHSH, CDR2 LQKENI. DNA for the CDR3: TGTGCCAGCTCACCGCCAGGCCCCGGCACCTACGAGCAGTACTTC. Residues: CASSPPGPGTYEQYF.

The V call is TRBV24-1, the J call TRBJ2-1; 7 bases map to TRBD2. The CDR3 is 13 residues long. In germline, CDR1 is KGHDR, CDR2 SFDVKD. The V and J ends lost 4 bases and 9 bases, in that order; junction bases with no gene match: 5. CDR3 protein: CATSEGGRTEQFF. DNA of the CDR3: TGTGCCACCAGTGAGGGCGGGAGAACTGAGCAGTTCTTC.

The chain joins TRBV4-1 to TRBJ2-1, with D unclear. The DNA end is a closer match to TRBJ2-7, so the J assignment may be wrong. This CDR3 is built from 16 residues. CDR1 and CDR2 (germline): MGHRA, YSYEKL. CDR3 region: CASSQVTEMPYNEQYF. In DNA form, the CDR3 reads TGCGCCAGCAGCCAAGTTACAGAAATGCCCTACAATGAGCAGTACTTC.

As regards this clonotype: One junction end disagrees with the germline gene, perhaps due to a read error. The rearrangement links TRBV20-1 to TRBJ2-3; a possible D gene is TRBD2 (6 bases). The CDR3 is 17 amino acids. Germline V gives CDR1 DFQATT, CDR2 SNEGSKA (reference sequence). The chain's CDR3 is CSALLELGVTSTGTQYF. The CDR3 region has the DNA TGCAGTGCCCTTCTAGAACTGGGCGTAACTAGCACAGGTACGCAGTATTTT.

This chain uses TRBV7-2 with TRBJ2-3; D gene ambiguous. The CDR3 runs to 15 residues. V lost 5 bases and J 4 bases, leaving 16 bases between the germline ends. The germline V gene encodes CDR1 SGHTA and CDR2 FQGNSA. The CDR3 here is CASSVLAGSPDTQYF. CDR3 coding DNA: TGTGCCAGCAGCGTTCTCGCTGGGTCGCCAGATACGCAGTATTTT.

The V and J genes are TRBV7-2 and TRBJ2-1, with D perhaps assigned TRBD1 or TRBD2 (6 bases each). The V and J ends lost 5 bases and 0 bases respectively, with 14 bases between them. The V gene's germline CDR1 is SGHTA and CDR2 FQGNSA. This CDR3 is 16 amino acids long. In DNA, the CDR3 is TGTGCCAGCAGCCCTGGAGGGGGGCGCTCCTACAATGAGCAGTTCTTC. Translation: CASSPGGGRSYNEQFF. The full variable domain, rest sourced from reference TRBV7-2 and TRBJ2-1, is GAGVSQSPSNKVTEKGKDVELRCDPISGHTALYWYRQSLGQGLEFLIYFQGNSAPDKSGLPSDRFSAERTGGSVSTLTIQRTQQEDSAVYLCASSPGGGRSYNEQFFGPGTRLTVL.